A single sample is the source of the 15 T cell receptor beta chains below, sequenced in a study of read filtering for tumor transcriptome and immune sequencing. Molecular barcoded adaptors covering alpha/delta and beta/gamma chains were used on about 0.4 ug RNA. TCRdb itself ran the reads through MiXCR, one entry per CDR3 protein. The sample includes 100,000 to 150,000 distinct CDR3 sequences, approximately 13% of them seen just once. Sequenced material: a population of CD138-negative cells sorted from bone marrow. Source of these receptors: a donor at least 40 years old with multiple myeloma.

This clonotype was observed many times. The chain is built from TRBV7-2 and TRBJ2-3; 12 bases are shared with TRBD2. The junction had 10 bases not matched to a gene; V was cut back by 5 bases and J by 1 base. CDR3 length: 18 amino acids. The germline CDR1 and CDR2 sequences are SGHTA and FQGNSA. The CDR3 region has the DNA TGTGCCAGCAGCCGTCAGACTAGCGGGAGCGGTGGCACAGATACGCAGTATTTT. This sequence encodes CASSRQTSGSGGTDTQYF.

As for this clonotype: With a much larger clone just one base away, this may be a read error. The V call is TRBV6-6, the J call TRBJ2-1; no clear D gene. V gave up 6 bases and J gave up 8 bases, with 17 bases separating them. CDR3 length: 14 residues. Germline lookup yields CDR1 MNHNY and CDR2 SVGAGI (reference sequence). The CDR3 DNA reads as TGTGCCAGCAGCCTTGGGCTAGACGACGATGAGCAGTTCTTC. This gives the protein CASSLGLDDDEQFF.

This clonotype was picked up many times. The chain is built from TRBV5-1 and TRBJ2-3; D possibly matches TRBD1 or TRBD2 (6 bases each). CDR1 and CDR2 from the germline V gene are SGHRS and YFSETQ. Trimming took off 4 bases at V and 2 bases at J, with 14 bases between the two ends. This CDR3 has 15 amino acids. The CDR3 here is CASSPGRGVTDTQYF. The CDR3 DNA sequence: TGCGCCAGCAGCCCCGGAAGGGGGGTCACAGATACGCAGTATTTT.

There are a few counts of this clonotype. The rearrangement uses TRBV2 and TRBJ2-1; 10 nucleotides line up with TRBD1. V shed 8 bases and J 7 bases; nucleotides not matched to a gene: 11. CDR1 and CDR2 from the germline V gene are SNHLY and FYNNEI. CDR3 length equals 15 residues. CDR3 nucleotide sequence: TGTGCCAGCTGGCTGGGGGACAGGGGTAAAAATGAGCAGTTCTTC. This translates into CASWLGDRGKNEQFF.

This clonotype was seen many times. The CDR3 region has the DNA TGCAGCGTTGAAGAAGGACAGGGAGACTATGGCTACACCTTC. The encoded protein is CSVEEGQGDYGYTF. V gene TRBV29-1 combines with J gene TRBJ1-2, with 8 bases lining up with TRBD1. Per the germline V gene, CDR1 is SQVTM and CDR2 is ANQGSEA. Germline trimming cut 0 bases from V and 3 bases from J; bases unmatched to any gene: 3. The length of the CDR3 is 14 residues.

This clonotype was seen many times. The J gene is TRBJ2-1, the V gene TRBV19, with TRBD2 matching 9 bases. With V trimmed by 7 bases and J by 0 bases, 7 bases remained unmatched. The CDR3 has 16 amino acids. Germline values: CDR1 LNHDA, CDR2 SQIVND (reference sequence). The CDR3 sequence: CASKWTSDSSYNEQFF. The CDR3 DNA reads TGTGCCAGTAAGTGGACTAGCGATAGCTCCTACAATGAGCAGTTCTTC.

The sample holds many counts of this clonotype. The gene calls are TRBV6-6 and TRBJ2-7; a weak D match, TRBD2 (7 bases). The CDR3 has 13 residues. Trimming pared 4 bases from V and 4 bases from J, leaving 11 bases between. Germline lookup yields CDR1 MNHNY and CDR2 SVGAGI (reference sequence). Here the CDR3 DNA reads TGTGCCAGCAGTTCCGGGGGGCGGTACGAGCAGTACTTC. It translates to CASSSGGRYEQYF.

A few counts support this clonotype. A read error may explain this, as a much larger clone is one base away. The chain recombines TRBV5-1 with TRBJ1-1, with 8 bases aligning to TRBD1. Germline CDR1 is SGHRS and CDR2 is YFSETQ. The CDR3 sequence is 14 residues long. For the CDR3, the DNA is TGCGCCTGCAGCCCGGACAGGGATAGAACTGAAGCTTTCTTT. Residues: CACSPDRDRTEAFF.

This clonotype occurred many times. The CDR3 is CSAREFREKEQYF. CDR3 bases: TGCAGTGCTAGAGAGTTCAGGGAGAAAGAGCAGTACTTC. V usage is TRBV20-1 and J usage is TRBJ2-7; D may be TRBD1 or TRBD2 (5 bases each). The CDR3 sequence is 13 residues long. The V end lost 0 bases, the J end lost 7 bases, and 13 bases lay between the germline ends. Looked up from germline, CDR1 is DFQATT and CDR2 is SNEGSKA (reference sequence).

This clonotype was counted many times. This rearrangement joins TRBV7-3 to TRBJ1-1; 7 positions match TRBD1. This CDR3 has 14 residues. Trimming took 4 bases from V and 0 from J; bases not matched to a gene: 2. Germline lookup yields CDR1 SGHTA and CDR2 FQGTGA. The CDR3 DNA is TGTGCCAGCAGCTCGGGGACAGTGAACACTGAAGCTTTCTTT. Protein sequence: CASSSGTVNTEAFF.

This clonotype was observed at least ten times. The chain carries TRBV20-1 and TRBJ2-1; TRBD1 matches at 7 bases. After removal of 3 bases from V and 6 bases from J, the junction contained 14 bases not matched to a gene. This CDR3 contains 16 residues. Germline CDR1 DFQATT, CDR2 SNEGSKA (reference sequence). CDR3: CSARVTTGALPNEQFF. The DNA of the CDR3 is TGCAGTGCTAGGGTGACAACAGGGGCTCTTCCCAATGAGCAGTTCTTC.

This clonotype has at least ten counts. The chain links TRBV12-3 or TRBV12-4 to TRBJ2-7; TRBD2 might be the D (6 bases). This CDR3 has 12 residues. The V end lost 6 bases, the J end lost 4 bases, and 10 bases lay between the germline ends. In nucleotides, the CDR3 is TGTGCCAGCAGGAGTGGAGGGTACGAGCAGTACTTC. Its protein product is CASRSGGYEQYF.

This clonotype was detected many times. The chain recombines TRBV2 with TRBJ2-5; D gene unclear. The CDR3 runs to 13 residues. Germline V gene lookup returns CDR1 SNHLY and CDR2 FYNNEI. Between the trimmed V and J ends, which lost 7 bases and 5 bases, there was a span of 14 bases. The CDR3 sequence is CASNAMWAETQYF. In DNA form, the CDR3 reads TGTGCCAGCAATGCGATGTGGGCGGAGACCCAGTACTTC.

This clonotype was picked up many times. CDR3 sequence: CSARIGVRGNQPQHF. The CDR3 DNA reads as TGCAGTGCTAGAATTGGGGTCAGGGGCAATCAGCCCCAGCATTTT. The chain is built from TRBV20-1 and TRBJ1-5; D is perhaps TRBD1 (5 bases). This CDR3 is built from 15 residues. Germline V gene data show CDR1 as DFQATT and CDR2 as SNEGSKA (reference sequence). Trimming shortened V by 2 bases and J by 2 bases, and 13 bases separated the two germline ends.

This clonotype showed up just a few times. Sequence at one end of the junction differs from germline and may be a read error. V is TRBV12-3 or TRBV12-4 and J is TRBJ2-4, with 9 bases fitting TRBD2. The CDR3 has 15 amino acids. The CDR3 region has the DNA TGTGCCAGCAGTCTAGCGGGACTAGCCAAAAGCATTCAGTACTTC. Encoded protein: CASSLAGLAKSIQYF.